These 4 T cell receptor beta chains were all obtained from the same sample, sequenced in a study of CD8+ T cells in alopecia areata. The treatment is: oral pan-JAK inhibitor, 5-10 mg twice daily. Once RNA had been extracted, it was reverse transcribed into cDNA to act as the sequencing template. The method was immunoSEQ multiplex PCR; TCRdb's version includes in-frame clones alone and lacks a portion of them. Altogether 200,000 or so clones are present, 35% to 40% being singletons, with the ten largest covering roughly 0.5%. The source material was CD4+ T cells sorted from blood, sampled at week 34, from a patient treated with tofacitinib. The receptor set was obtained from a human donor with alopecia areata.

This clone occurred a few times. This sequence joins TRBV10-3 and TRBJ1-5; 11 positions match TRBD1. The CDR3 loop spans 20 amino acids. Trimming removed 6 bases from V and 0 bases from J; junction bases left unmatched: 16. Per germline, CDR1 ENHRY and CDR2 SYGVKD. CDR3 sequence: CAISDPDGTGGSFSNQPQHF. The CDR3 DNA follows: TGTGCCATCAGCGACCCAGACGGGACAGGGGGTTCCTTTAGCAATCAGCCCCAGCATTTT.

This clone was counted a single time. The chain couples TRBV29-1 to TRBJ1-4; 7 bases match TRBD1. J was trimmed by 10 bases and V by 4 bases; bases with no gene match: 9. This CDR3 spans 13 amino acids. Germline CDR1 is SQVTM and CDR2 is ANQGSEA. CDR3 amino acids: CSVGAGGMGKLFF. The CDR3 bases are TGCAGCGTTGGGGCAGGGGGTATGGGAAAACTGTTTTTT.

The V and J genes are TRBV15 and TRBJ2-1; D is unclear. This CDR3 has 14 residues. V lost 3 bases, J lost 6 bases, and 12 bases lay in between. CDR1 and CDR2 (germline): LNHNV, YYDKDF (reference sequence). This CDR3 reads CATSRASASNEQFF. As DNA, the CDR3 is TGTGCCACCAGCAGGGCGAGCGCCAGCAATGAGCAGTTCTTC.

The gene calls are TRBV5-4 and TRBJ2-3; unclear D gene. Trimming took 3 bases from V and 6 from J, leaving 5 bases between them. The CDR3 is 11 residues long. Germline CDR1 SGHNT, CDR2 YYREEE (reference sequence). The CDR3 is CASSSVDTQYF. CDR3 bases: TGTGCCAGCAGCTCCGTGGATACGCAGTATTTT.